This TCR beta chain stems from a study of blood T cells in healthy people across ages. Findings and limits, study-wide: More naive CD4+ cells and higher diversity were found in long-lived than in aged donors.

Note on this clonotype: Its cognate antigen is unknown.

Trimming shortened V by 7 bases and J by 0 bases, and 10 bases separated the two germline ends. CDR3 length: 12 residues. Germline-derived CDR1 and CDR2 are DFQATT and SNEGSKA (reference sequence). Primed by a sample-barcoded 5' primer and a J-beta primer mix, a second PCR proceeded for 7 to 11 cycles. TCRdb reprocessed the 5' RACE reads via MiXCR and lists one record per CDR3 protein. The top ten hold 15% to 20% of the sample, which has about 780,000 distinct CDR3 sequences, 46% seen once. The sequence derives from a man older than 75 in good health. The sample comprised blood. The chain uses TRBV20-1 and TRBJ2-7; D perhaps matches TRBD2 (5 bases). The CDR3 spells CSGTSPSYEQYF. CDR3 DNA: TGCAGTGGGACTTCCCCCTCCTACGAGCAGTACTTC.